Below are 19 T cell receptor beta chains sequenced from a single sample in a study of graft-versus-host responses after intestinal transplantation. Data came from immunoSEQ multiplex PCR; TCRdb stores just in-frame clones and leaves some out. The sample holds roughly 99,000 clones, around 88% seen once. The sample in question was PBMCs, obtained 255 days after intestinal transplant. Receptors were obtained from a human patient who received an intestinal transplant, so some T cells may come from the graft donor.

The rearrangement links TRBV19 to TRBJ1-5, with 8 bases that match TRBD1. This CDR3 spans 18 amino acids. Trimming removed 5 bases from V and 4 bases from J; junction bases left unmatched: 16. Germline-derived CDR1 and CDR2 are LNHDA and SQIVND (reference sequence). CDR3 protein: CASSRPILDRGGNQPQHF. The DNA of the CDR3 is TGTGCCAGTAGTCGCCCGATACTAGACAGGGGAGGAAATCAGCCCCAGCATTTT.

The genes are TRBV7-6 and TRBJ1-6; TRBD1 might be the D (5 bases). The CDR3 loop spans 16 amino acids. V was pared by 1 base and J by 8 bases, with 15 bases between. The germline CDR1 and CDR2 sequences are SGHVS and FNYEAQ. CDR3 amino acids: CASSLGNPGRDSPLHF. The DNA for the CDR3 is TGTGCCAGCAGCTTAGGTAACCCAGGGAGGGATTCACCCCTCCACTTT.

The chain uses TRBV2 and TRBJ2-4; TRBD1 agrees at 7 bases. CDR3 length: 14 amino acids. V lost 3 bases, J lost 7 bases, and 6 bases stayed unmatched. CDR1 and CDR2 (germline): SNHLY, FYNNEI. The CDR3 protein is CASSDRQGMNIQYF. For the CDR3, the DNA is TGTGCCAGCAGTGACAGACAGGGTATGAACATTCAGTACTTC. Full variable domain (missing parts from reference TRBV2 and TRBJ2-4): EPEVTQTPSHQVTQMGQEVILRCVPISNHLYFYWYRQILGQKVEFLVSFYNNEISEKSEIFDDQFSVERPDGSNFTLKIRSTKLEDSAMYFCASSDRQGMNIQYFGAGTRLSVL.

The V call is TRBV2, the J call TRBJ2-7; D might be TRBD1 (6 bases). Germline lookup yields CDR1 SNHLY and CDR2 FYNNEI. V lost 7 bases, J lost 2 bases, and 9 bases lay in between. This CDR3 contains 12 residues. This CDR3 is CASKGVPYEQYF. CDR3 bases: TGTGCCAGCAAGGGGGTTCCCTACGAGCAGTACTTC.

The rearrangement uses TRBV7-8 and TRBJ1-5; 9 bases are shared with TRBD1. The CDR3 loop spans 17 amino acids. Trimming cost V 3 bases and J 5 bases; bases outside gene matches: 11. The germline CDR1 and CDR2 sequences are SGHVS and FQNEAQ. CDR3 bases: TGTGCCAGCAGCTTGACCCCGAGGGACAGGGTGGATCAGCCCCAGCATTTT. Its translation is CASSLTPRDRVDQPQHF.

The sample holds one count of this clone. The chain couples TRBV4-1 to TRBJ1-2; 8 bases are a match to TRBD1. The CDR3 is made up of 19 amino acids. The V segment lost 0 bases and the J segment 3 bases; nucleotides outside the gene matches: 15. Looked up from germline, CDR1 is MGHRA and CDR2 is YSYEKL. The CDR3 loop reads CASSQEIPGQEGGDYGYTF. CDR3 coding DNA: TGCGCCAGCAGCCAAGAAATTCCGGGACAGGAGGGAGGTGACTATGGCTACACCTTC.

The rearrangement uses TRBV9 and TRBJ1-6; perhaps TRBD1 as D (5 bases). CDR1 and CDR2 (germline): SGDLS, YYNGEE. V lost 3 bases and J 10 bases, leaving 11 bases between the germline ends. CDR3 length equals 13 residues. The CDR3 DNA is TGTGCCAGCAGCGGACGACAGCAATCACCCCTCCACTTT. Translating gives CASSGRQQSPLHF.

J is TRBJ2-7 and V is TRBV19; 8 bases align to TRBD2. Germline-derived CDR1 and CDR2 are LNHDA and SQIVND (reference sequence). Trimming removed 7 bases from V and 7 bases from J; junction bases left unmatched: 9. This CDR3 region has 13 residues. The CDR3 bases are TGTGCCAGTAATACAGCGGGAGTAGGAGAGCAGTACTTC. This gives the protein CASNTAGVGEQYF.

V and J are TRBV5-4 and TRBJ2-7; 8 nucleotides agree with TRBD2. This CDR3 contains 15 residues. CDR1 and CDR2 (germline): SGHNT, YYREEE (reference sequence). The trim removed 0 bases at V and 4 bases at J, leaving 6 bases unmatched. CDR3 sequence: CASSLAGGGHYEQYF. DNA for the CDR3: TGTGCCAGCAGCTTGGCGGGAGGGGGGCATTACGAGCAGTACTTC.

This clone was found once. The chain uses TRBV10-3 and TRBJ2-7; tentatively, D is TRBD1 (6 bases). Germline V CDR1 and CDR2: ENHRY, SYGVKD. Trimming shortened V by 3 bases and J by 6 bases, and 21 bases separated the two germline ends. This CDR3 is built from 16 residues. The CDR3 DNA sequence: TGTGCCATCAGTGAATCTTTGGCAGGGACATCGGGCGAGCAGTACTTC. Amino acid sequence: CAISESLAGTSGEQYF.

This chain uses TRBV7-3 with TRBJ2-5; a possible D gene is TRBD1 (6 bases). The CDR3 contains 13 residues. Germline V gene data show CDR1 as SGHTA and CDR2 as FQGTGA. The V end was cut by 2 bases, the J end by 4 bases, with 8 bases between. The CDR3 DNA reads as TGTGCCAGCAGCTTATGGGGGCGAGAGACCCAGTACTTC. Amino acid sequence: CASSLWGRETQYF.

This clone occurred once. The chain couples TRBV10-3 to TRBJ2-5; TRBD1 matches 9 bases. From germline, CDR1 is ENHRY and CDR2 SYGVKD. This CDR3 has 14 residues. J gave up 4 bases and V 7 bases, and 7 bases lay outside the gene matches. CDR3 nucleotides: TGTGCCATCAAACCGACAGGGGGAGGAGAGACCCAGTACTTC. Its translation: CAIKPTGGGETQYF.

The V and J genes are TRBV28 and TRBJ2-7; 10 bases fit TRBD2. V was clipped by 5 bases and J by 6 bases; unmatched bases: 4. The CDR3 consists of 13 residues. In germline, CDR1 is MDHEN, CDR2 SYDVKM. CDR3 in amino acids: CASSILAGGEQYF. The DNA of the CDR3 is TGTGCCAGCAGTATATTAGCGGGAGGCGAGCAGTACTTC.

The V and J genes are TRBV4-1 and TRBJ2-3; 7 bases are a match to TRBD1. Looked up from germline, CDR1 is MGHRA and CDR2 is YSYEKL. The CDR3 loop spans 15 amino acids. V lost 9 bases, J lost 4 bases, and 13 bases stayed unmatched. The chain's CDR3 is CASRDGRGLADTQYF. CDR3 in DNA: TGCGCCAGTAGGGACGGCAGGGGGTTGGCAGATACGCAGTATTTT.

The chain recombines TRBV6-6 with TRBJ2-7; 7 bases fit TRBD1. CDR1 is MNHNY and CDR2 is SVGAGI in the germline V gene (reference sequence). V lost 3 bases and J lost 4; bases outside the gene matches: 9. This CDR3 is built from 15 residues. The CDR3: CASSYTGASGYEQYF. As DNA, the CDR3 is TGTGCCAGCAGTTATACAGGGGCTTCCGGATACGAGCAGTACTTC.

The J gene is TRBJ2-3, the V gene TRBV5-6, with 14 bases lining up with TRBD2. CDR1 and CDR2 from the germline V gene are SGHDT and YYEEEE. The J segment lost 7 bases and the V segment lost 10 bases, leaving 5 bases of the junction unmatched. The CDR3 loop spans 13 amino acids. The CDR3 nucleotides are TGTGCCGGGGGGACTAGCGGGAGCTATACGCAGTATTTT. Translated: CAGGTSGSYTQYF. Looking up the rest from reference TRBV5-6 and TRBJ2-3 gives the full variable domain: DAGVTQSPTHLIKTRGQQVTLRCSPKSGHDTVSWYQQALGQGPQFIFQYYEEEERQRGNFPDRFSGHQFPNYSSELNVNALLLGDSALYLCAGGTSGSYTQYFGPGTRLTVL.

The V and J genes are TRBV7-6 and TRBJ2-3; D is possibly TRBD1 (5 bases). V lost 2 bases and J lost 5, with 11 bases in between. This CDR3 has 14 amino acids. Germline V lookup: CDR1 SGHVS, CDR2 FNYEAQ. The CDR3 DNA reads TGTGCCAGCAGCTTAAATCCGACAGTAGATACGCAGTATTTT. This codes for CASSLNPTVDTQYF.

This sequence joins TRBV2 and TRBJ1-5; maybe TRBD1 (6 bases). CDR1 and CDR2 (germline): SNHLY, FYNNEI. Trimming cost V 4 bases and J 2 bases, with 12 bases left between them. The CDR3 contains 15 residues. The CDR3 DNA sequence: TGTGCCAGCAGTGTCCAGGGGTCGGGCAATCAGCCCCAGCATTTT. It is translated as CASSVQGSGNQPQHF.

This chain connects TRBV6-5 to TRBJ2-7, with D possibly being TRBD1 or TRBD2 (6 bases each). Germline CDR1 and CDR2: MNHEY and SVGAGI. This CDR3 spans 15 amino acids. V lost 4 bases, J lost 3 bases, and 16 bases lay in between. The CDR3 DNA reads as TGTGCCAGCAGTTGGGAAGGGGGGAAGAACTACGAGCAGTACGTC. It specifies CASSWEGGKNYEQYV.